The 7 T cell receptor beta chains listed next were all sequenced from one sample in a study of CD8 T cells in ankylosing spondylitis. TCRdb reprocessed the 5' RACE reads via MiXCR and lists one record per CDR3 protein. The data contain about 360,000 distinct CDR3 sequences, approximately 15% of them singletons. The sequenced sample was blood, either unsorted or a sorted T cell fraction (not recorded which). These receptors were obtained from a male donor with ankylosing spondylitis or in good health (not recorded which).

This clonotype was seen only once. This may come from a read error, since a much larger clone is one base off. V gene TRBV12-3 or TRBV12-4 combines with J gene TRBJ1-1, with D unresolved. This CDR3 is 13 amino acids long. The CDR3 DNA sequence: TGTGCCAGCAGTTCTTTGGGGAACACTGAAGCTTCCTTT. It translates to CASSSLGNTEASF.

In this sample, this clonotype turned up many times. The chain combines TRBV11-2 with TRBJ2-7; D gene ambiguous. There are 14 residues in the CDR3. Trimming shortened V by 1 base and J by 0 bases, and 7 bases separated the two germline ends. CDR1 is SGHAT and CDR2 is FQNNGV in the germline V gene. The CDR3 DNA reads TGTGCCAGCAGCTTAGGACTGAGCTCCTACGAGCAGTACTTC. It translates to CASSLGLSSYEQYF.

DNA for the CDR3: TGTGCCAGCAGCCAAGAGGAGGGGCTCTACTATGGCTACACCTTC. This codes for CASSQEEGLYYGYTF. The chain has TRBV3-1 and TRBJ1-2; D is perhaps TRBD1 (5 bases). V gave up 0 bases and J gave up 3 bases, with 11 bases separating them. The CDR3 totals 15 residues. CDR1 LGHDT and CDR2 YNNKEL come from the germline V gene (reference sequence). Full variable domain (outside the CDR3, taken from reference TRBV3-1 and TRBJ1-2): DTAVSQTPKYLVTQMGNDKSIKCEQNLGHDTMYWYKQDSKKFLKIMFSYNNKELIINETVPNRFSPKSPDKAHLNLHINSLELGDSAVYFCASSQEEGLYYGYTFGSGTRLTVV.

This chain joins TRBV12-3 or TRBV12-4 and TRBJ2-1, with D tentatively TRBD2 (5 bases). The CDR3 has 15 residues. V was trimmed by 3 bases and J by 6 bases, leaving 15 bases between them. The CDR3 reads CASSLGSGFGNEQFF. Written as DNA, the CDR3 is TGTGCCAGCAGTTTGGGGTCGGGGTTCGGCAATGAGCAGTTCTTC.

V is TRBV5-1 and J is TRBJ2-5; D is uncertain. The germline V gene encodes CDR1 SGHRS and CDR2 YFSETQ. The CDR3 sequence is 13 residues long. V dropped 0 bases and J dropped 7 bases, with 10 bases sitting between them. The CDR3 coding sequence is TGCGCCAGCAGCTTGGAGAGTAGAGGGACCCAGTACTTC. Translated: CASSLESRGTQYF.

The chain recombines TRBV4-2 with TRBJ2-7; possibly TRBD2 for D (5 bases). In germline, CDR1 is LGHNA, CDR2 YNFKEQ. CDR3 size: 14 residues. V was pared by 4 bases and J by 3 bases, with 13 bases between. The CDR3 loop is CASSRTSTIYEQYF. The CDR3 DNA is TGTGCCAGCAGCCGAACCTCGACTATCTACGAGCAGTACTTC.

The chain joins TRBV2 to TRBJ1-5, with a tentative D call TRBD1 (5 bases). V lost 6 bases to trimming and J lost 6 bases, with 12 bases between them. CDR1 SNHLY and CDR2 FYNNEI come from the germline V gene. This CDR3 is 13 amino acids long. CDR3 nucleotides: TGTGCCAGCAGGGGTACGGGGGTTCAGCCCCAGCATTTT. Translated: CASRGTGVQPQHF.